These 12 T cell receptor beta chains were sequenced from one sample in a study of shared clonotypes between healthy human individuals. The repertoire was sequenced with immunoSEQ multiplex PCR; TCRdb's copy has only in-frame clones and lacks some. The data show 1 million to 1.2 million clones, approximately 77% seen once. The material sequenced was memory CD4+ T cells from PBMCs. This sample's subset: CD45RA-negative fraction. All receptors come from a man between 18 and 29 years old in good health. Some clones in this sample may be carry-over from other donors' samples.

V usage is TRBV2 and J usage is TRBJ2-7, with 10 bases identical to TRBD1. The CDR3 spans 14 residues. After removal of 6 bases from V and 9 bases from J, the junction contained 11 bases not matched to a gene. The V gene's germline CDR1 is SNHLY and CDR2 FYNNEI. The CDR3 region is CASRRRDRGSWQYF. CDR3 DNA: TGTGCCAGCAGGCGCCGGGACAGGGGAAGTTGGCAGTACTTC.

The CDR3 reads CASSMSQPRLNTEAFF. For the CDR3, the DNA is TGTGCCAGCTCGATGTCACAGCCCAGACTGAACACTGAAGCTTTCTTT. The gene calls are TRBV18 and TRBJ1-1, with D unresolved. The V and J ends lost 6 bases and 0 bases respectively, with 17 bases between them. Germline lookup yields CDR1 KGHSH and CDR2 LQKENI. The CDR3 is made up of 16 amino acids.

The V call is TRBV5-1, the J call TRBJ2-4; 11 bases fit TRBD1. V dropped 4 bases and J dropped 6; count of bases not matched to a gene: 3. The germline gives CDR1 SGHRS, CDR2 YFSETQ. The CDR3 is 14 amino acids. The CDR3 region is CASSPGTGGNIQYF. The CDR3 region has the DNA TGCGCCAGCAGCCCCGGGACAGGGGGAAACATTCAGTACTTC.

The V gene is TRBV18, the J gene TRBJ2-5; D remains ambiguous. Trimming took off 6 bases at V and 3 bases at J, with 11 bases between the two ends. Germline V gene lookup returns CDR1 KGHSH and CDR2 LQKENI. The CDR3 has 13 residues. CDR3 sequence: CASSHPAEETQYF. As DNA, the CDR3 is TGTGCCAGCTCTCACCCGGCGGAAGAGACCCAGTACTTC. The full variable domain, completed using reference TRBV18 and TRBJ2-5, is NAGVMQNPRHLVRRRGQEARLRCSPMKGHSHVYWYRQLPEEGLKFMVYLQKENIIDESGMPKERFSAEFPKEGPSILRIQQVVRGDSAAYFCASSHPAEETQYFGPGTRLLVL.

The V call is TRBV4-1, the J call TRBJ1-2; D is unclear. Germline loops: CDR1 MGHRA, CDR2 YSYEKL. The CDR3 sequence is 16 residues long. V lost 2 bases and J lost 4, with 17 bases in between. CDR3 in amino acids: CASSQLTQTSIYGYTF. In nucleotides, the CDR3 is TGCGCCAGCAGCCAATTAACGCAGACGTCTATCTATGGCTACACCTTC.

This chain links TRBV7-2 with TRBJ2-1; D might be TRBD1 (5 bases). The V end lost 4 bases, the J end lost 6 bases, and 25 bases lay between the germline ends. The germline CDR1 and CDR2 sequences are SGHTA and FQGNSA. The CDR3 extends over 18 amino acids. The CDR3 nucleotides are TGTGCCAGCAGCTCCCAAGTGGCAGGGCTCCTCAAGGGCAATGAGCAGTTCTTC. It encodes CASSSQVAGLLKGNEQFF.

This chain uses TRBV4-1 with TRBJ2-7; D is unresolved. The V gene lost 4 bases and the J gene lost 4 bases, with 17 bases spanning the gap. In germline, CDR1 is MGHRA, CDR2 YSYEKL. The CDR3 consists of 15 residues. For the CDR3, the DNA is TGCGCCAGCAGCCCCCATCGGGCAGGAACGTACGAGCAGTACTTC. It translates to CASSPHRAGTYEQYF.

The chain is built from TRBV6-6 and TRBJ1-1; D not resolved. Trimming took off 2 bases at V and 4 bases at J, with 11 bases between the two ends. The CDR3 sequence is 14 residues long. Germline CDR1 is MNHNY and CDR2 is SVGAGI (reference sequence). The CDR3 bases are TGTGCCAGCAGTTACGCTAGTGAGGGCACTGAAGCTTTCTTT. Translated: CASSYASEGTEAFF.

There are a few counts of this clone. The chain couples TRBV5-4 to TRBJ2-3; 9 bases agree with TRBD2. This CDR3 spans 16 amino acids. Germline CDR1 SGHNT, CDR2 YYREEE (reference sequence). V shed 1 base, J shed 4 bases, and the junction held 7 bases outside the gene matches. CDR3 nucleotides: TGTGCCAGCAGCTTGCGGACTAGCGCCCTGGCAGATACGCAGTATTTT. Encoded protein: CASSLRTSALADTQYF.

Note on this clone: The same CDR3 is also encoded by other DNA sequences in this sample. The genes are TRBV18 and TRBJ2-7; the D is unclear. V was pared by 0 bases and J by 2 bases, with 8 bases between. Germline V CDR1 and CDR2: KGHSH, LQKENI. CDR3 length: 14 amino acids. CDR3 protein: CASSPPVGTYEQYF. In DNA form, the CDR3 reads TGTGCCAGCTCACCACCGGTAGGCACCTACGAGCAGTACTTC.

This clone was observed a handful of times. The rearrangement links TRBV25-1 to TRBJ2-3; 11 positions agree with TRBD2. V was clipped by 2 bases and J by 4 bases; unmatched bases: 11. The germline CDR1 and CDR2 sequences are MGHDK and SYGVNS. The CDR3 has 18 residues. This CDR3 is CASSERLPTSGSPDTQYF. CDR3 in DNA: TGTGCCAGCAGTGAACGCCTGCCTACTAGCGGGAGCCCAGATACGCAGTATTTT.

This clone was counted at least ten times. The chain has TRBV5-1 and TRBJ2-2; 10 nucleotides align to TRBD1. Per germline, CDR1 SGHRS and CDR2 YFSETQ. CDR3 length: 17 residues. With 4 bases clipped from V and 5 bases from J, the junction kept 11 bases outside the gene matches. The CDR3 coding sequence is TGCGCCAGCAGCCCAAATGGGTCGGGACAGGGGACCGGGGAGCTGTTTTTT. This sequence encodes CASSPNGSGQGTGELFF.